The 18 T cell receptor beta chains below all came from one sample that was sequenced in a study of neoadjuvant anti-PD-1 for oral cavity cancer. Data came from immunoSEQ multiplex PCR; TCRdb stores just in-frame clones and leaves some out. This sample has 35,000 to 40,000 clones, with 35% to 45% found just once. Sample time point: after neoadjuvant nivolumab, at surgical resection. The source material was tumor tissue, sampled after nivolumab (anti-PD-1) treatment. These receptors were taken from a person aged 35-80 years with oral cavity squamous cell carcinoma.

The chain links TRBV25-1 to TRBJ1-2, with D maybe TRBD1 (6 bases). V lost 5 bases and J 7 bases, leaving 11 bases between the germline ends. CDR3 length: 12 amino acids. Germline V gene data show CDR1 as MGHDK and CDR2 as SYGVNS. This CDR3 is CASSWGAAGYTF. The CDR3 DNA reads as TGTGCCAGCAGTTGGGGGGCTGCTGGCTACACCTTC.

Written as DNA, the CDR3 is TGTGCCAGCAGCGTAGGGGTAGCGGGAGGGTCCCTTGAGCAGTTCTTC. Translation: CASSVGVAGGSLEQFF. V gene TRBV9 combines with J gene TRBJ2-1; 11 bases match TRBD2. Germline V gene lookup returns CDR1 SGDLS and CDR2 YYNGEE. Unmatched junction bases numbered 8, after V lost 0 bases and J lost 9 bases. The CDR3 sequence is 16 residues long.

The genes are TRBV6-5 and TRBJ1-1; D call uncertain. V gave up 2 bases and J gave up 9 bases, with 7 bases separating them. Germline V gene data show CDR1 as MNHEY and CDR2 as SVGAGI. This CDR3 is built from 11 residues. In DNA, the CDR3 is TGTGCCAGCAGTTACATGAGTAAAGCTTTCTTT. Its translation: CASSYMSKAFF.

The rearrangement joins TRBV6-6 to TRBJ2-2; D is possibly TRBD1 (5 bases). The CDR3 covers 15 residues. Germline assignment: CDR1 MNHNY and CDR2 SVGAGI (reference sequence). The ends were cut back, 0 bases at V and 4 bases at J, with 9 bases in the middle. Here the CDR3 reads CASSYSWGRTGELFF. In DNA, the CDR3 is TGTGCCAGCAGTTACTCCTGGGGCCGCACCGGGGAGCTGTTTTTT.

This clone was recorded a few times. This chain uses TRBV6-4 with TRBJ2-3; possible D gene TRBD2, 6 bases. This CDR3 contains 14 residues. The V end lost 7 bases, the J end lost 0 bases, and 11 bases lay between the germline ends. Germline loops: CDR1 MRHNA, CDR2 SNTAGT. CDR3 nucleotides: TGTGCCAGCATACGGGAGCCTAGCACAGATACGCAGTATTTT. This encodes CASIREPSTDTQYF.

CDR3 in DNA: TGTGCCAGCAGCGTAGTCCCTCAGGGAACCGAGCAGTTCTTC. It yields the protein CASSVVPQGTEQFF. The rearrangement joins TRBV9 to TRBJ2-1; the D gene is possibly TRBD1 (5 bases). Per the germline V gene, CDR1 is SGDLS and CDR2 is YYNGEE. The CDR3 is made up of 14 amino acids. V dropped 0 bases and J dropped 10 bases, with 14 bases sitting between them.

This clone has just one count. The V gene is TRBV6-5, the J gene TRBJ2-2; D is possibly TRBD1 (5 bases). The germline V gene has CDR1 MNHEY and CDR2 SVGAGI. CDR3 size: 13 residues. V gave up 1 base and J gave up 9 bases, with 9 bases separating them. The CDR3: CASSYLQVRELFF. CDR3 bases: TGTGCCAGCAGTTACTTACAGGTCCGGGAGCTGTTTTTT.

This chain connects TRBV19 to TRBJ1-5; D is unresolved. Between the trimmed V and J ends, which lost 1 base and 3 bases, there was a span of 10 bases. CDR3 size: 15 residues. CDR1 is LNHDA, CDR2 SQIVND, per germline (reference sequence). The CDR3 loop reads CASSIAPAFNQPQHF. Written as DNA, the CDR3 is TGTGCCAGTAGTATAGCCCCAGCCTTCAATCAGCCCCAGCATTTT.

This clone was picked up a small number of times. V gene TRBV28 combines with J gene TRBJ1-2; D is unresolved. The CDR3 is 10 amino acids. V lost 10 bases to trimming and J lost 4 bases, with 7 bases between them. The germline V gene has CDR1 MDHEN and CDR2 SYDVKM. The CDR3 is CATSTYGYTF. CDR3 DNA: TGTGCCACCTCAACCTATGGCTACACCTTC.

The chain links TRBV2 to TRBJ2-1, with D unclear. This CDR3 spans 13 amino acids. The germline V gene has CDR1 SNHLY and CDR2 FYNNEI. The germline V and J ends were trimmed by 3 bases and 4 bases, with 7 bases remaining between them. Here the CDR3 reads CASSETDYNEQFF. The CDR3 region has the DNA TGTGCCAGCAGTGAGACGGATTACAATGAGCAGTTCTTC.

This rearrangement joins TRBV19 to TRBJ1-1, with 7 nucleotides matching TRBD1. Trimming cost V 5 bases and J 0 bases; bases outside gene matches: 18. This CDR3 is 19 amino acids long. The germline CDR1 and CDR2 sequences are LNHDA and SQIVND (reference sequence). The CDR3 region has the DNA TGTGCCAGTAGTGAGGGGACAGTGATGTGGGGGGATCTGAACACTGAAGCTTTCTTT. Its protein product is CASSEGTVMWGDLNTEAFF.

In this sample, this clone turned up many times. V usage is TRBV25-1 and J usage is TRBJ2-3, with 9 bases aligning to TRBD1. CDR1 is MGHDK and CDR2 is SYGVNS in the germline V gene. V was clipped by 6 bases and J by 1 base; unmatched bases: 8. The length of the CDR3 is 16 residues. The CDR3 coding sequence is TGTGCCAGCAGCACATACCGGGACAGGGGCACAGATACGCAGTATTTT. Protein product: CASSTYRDRGTDTQYF.

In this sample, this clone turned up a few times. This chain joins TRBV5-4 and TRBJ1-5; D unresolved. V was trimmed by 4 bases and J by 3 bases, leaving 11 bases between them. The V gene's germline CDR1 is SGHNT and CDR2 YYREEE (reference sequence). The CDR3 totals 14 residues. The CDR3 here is CASSPGGSNQPQHF. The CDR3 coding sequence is TGTGCCAGCAGCCCAGGAGGCTCCAATCAGCCCCAGCATTTT. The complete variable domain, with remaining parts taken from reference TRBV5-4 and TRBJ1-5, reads ETGVTQSPTHLIKTRGQQVTLRCSSQSGHNTVSWYQQALGQGPQFIFQYYREEENGRGNFPPRFSGLQFPNYSSELNVNALELDDSALYLCASSPGGSNQPQHFGDGTRLSIL.

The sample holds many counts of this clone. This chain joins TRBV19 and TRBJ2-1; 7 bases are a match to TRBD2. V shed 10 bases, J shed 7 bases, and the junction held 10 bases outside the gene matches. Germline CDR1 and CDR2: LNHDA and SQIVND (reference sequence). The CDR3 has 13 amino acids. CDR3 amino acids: CATHGGGRNEQFF. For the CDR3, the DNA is TGTGCCACACATGGGGGAGGGAGAAATGAGCAGTTCTTC.

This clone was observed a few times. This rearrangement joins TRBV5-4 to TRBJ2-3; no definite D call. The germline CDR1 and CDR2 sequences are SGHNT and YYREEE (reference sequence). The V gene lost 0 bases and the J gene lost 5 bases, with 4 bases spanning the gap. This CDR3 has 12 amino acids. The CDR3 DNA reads TGTGCCAGCAGCTTGGTGGGAGATACGCAGTATTTT. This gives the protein CASSLVGDTQYF.

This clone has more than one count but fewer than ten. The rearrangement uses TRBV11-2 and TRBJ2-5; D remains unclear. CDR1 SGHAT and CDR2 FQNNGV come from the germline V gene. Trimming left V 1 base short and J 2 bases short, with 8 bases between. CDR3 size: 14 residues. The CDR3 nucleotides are TGTGCCAGCAGCTTAGGGGCGGTACAAGAGACCCAGTACTTC. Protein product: CASSLGAVQETQYF.

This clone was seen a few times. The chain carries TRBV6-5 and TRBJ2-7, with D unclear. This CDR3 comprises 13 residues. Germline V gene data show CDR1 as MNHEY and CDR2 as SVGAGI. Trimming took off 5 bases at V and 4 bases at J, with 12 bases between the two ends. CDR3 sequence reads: CASSRGPYYEQYF. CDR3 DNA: TGTGCCAGCAGTCGTGGGCCTTATTACGAGCAGTACTTC.

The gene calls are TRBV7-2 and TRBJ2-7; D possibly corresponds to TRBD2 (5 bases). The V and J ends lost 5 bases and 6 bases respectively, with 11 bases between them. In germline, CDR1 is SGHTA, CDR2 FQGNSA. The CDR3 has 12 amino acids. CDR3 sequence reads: CASSPSRVEQYF. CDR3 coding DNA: TGTGCCAGCAGCCCTTCGAGGGTCGAGCAGTACTTC.